These 8 T cell receptor beta chains came from one sample sequenced in a study of T cell responses to AZD1222 COVID-19 vaccine. Produced via immunoSEQ multiplex PCR; TCRdb's table is partial and in-frame only. The data hold about 140,000 clones, with roughly 90% observed a single time. Sequencing was performed on peripheral blood, taken on day 0 of AZD1222 vaccination. All receptors come from an adult in good health.

The V call is TRBV11-3, the J call TRBJ1-1; D unresolved. Germline V gene lookup returns CDR1 SGHNT and CDR2 YENEEA. V was cut by 3 bases and J by 4 bases, with 9 bases left in between. The CDR3 spans 13 residues. The CDR3 sequence is CASSFSPVTEAFF. The CDR3 DNA is TGTGCCAGCAGCTTCTCCCCGGTCACTGAAGCTTTCTTT. Drawing the rest from reference TRBV11-3 and TRBJ1-1, the complete variable domain is EAGVVQSPRYKIIEKKQPVAFWCNPISGHNTLYWYLQNLGQGPELLIRYENEEAVDDSQLPKDRFSAERLKGVDSTLKIQPAELGDSAVYLCASSFSPVTEAFFGQGTRLTVV.

In DNA form, the CDR3 reads TGTGCCAGCTCACCAACCGACGGATACACTGAAGCTTTCTTT. Amino acids: CASSPTDGYTEAFF. The chain is built from TRBV18 and TRBJ1-1; D ambiguous. The germline CDR1 and CDR2 sequences are KGHSH and LQKENI. V shed 2 bases and J shed 3 bases, with 10 bases lying between them. CDR3 length equals 14 residues.

V is TRBV28 and J is TRBJ1-5; TRBD1 might be the D (6 bases). V was pared by 7 bases and J by 6 bases, with 16 bases between. CDR1 is MDHEN, CDR2 SYDVKM, per germline. The CDR3 contains 14 residues. In DNA, the CDR3 is TGTGCCAGCAAGGACAGAAGCTACCGTCAGCCCCAGCATTTT. It specifies CASKDRSYRQPQHF.

The rearrangement joins TRBV6-5 to TRBJ1-2; 7 nucleotides line up with TRBD1. The CDR3 runs to 14 residues. Trimming at V came to 4 bases and at J to 5 bases, leaving 7 bases not matched to a gene. CDR1 and CDR2 (germline): MNHEY, SVGAGI. CDR3 region: CASSSRQGRYGYTF. As DNA, the CDR3 is TGTGCCAGCAGTTCCAGACAGGGACGATATGGCTACACCTTC.

This rearrangement joins TRBV7-2 to TRBJ2-1; TRBD2 aligns across 9 bases. CDR1 is SGHTA and CDR2 is FQGNSA in the germline V gene. The CDR3 extends over 16 amino acids. The trim removed 0 bases at V and 2 bases at J, leaving 2 bases unmatched. In DNA form, the CDR3 reads TGTGCCAGCAGCTTAGCCGGGACTAGCACCTACAATGAGCAGTTCTTC. Translating it yields CASSLAGTSTYNEQFF.

The chain joins TRBV28 to TRBJ1-2, with D possibly TRBD1 on 6 matching bases. The CDR3 extends over 11 amino acids. V lost 11 bases, J lost 7 bases, and 14 bases lay in between. Germline loops: CDR1 MDHEN, CDR2 SYDVKM. CDR3 in amino acids: CACQGKAGYTF. The CDR3 DNA reads TGTGCCTGTCAGGGGAAGGCTGGCTACACCTTC.

This chain uses TRBV24-1 with TRBJ2-3; 15 bases are a match to TRBD2. The CDR3 has 17 residues. Germline values: CDR1 KGHDR, CDR2 SFDVKD. V trimming: 3 bases; J trimming: 4 bases; junction bases outside the gene matches: 4. The chain's CDR3 is CATSDLGLAGGPDTQYF. The CDR3 coding sequence is TGTGCCACCAGTGATCTAGGACTAGCGGGAGGGCCAGATACGCAGTATTTT.

This clone was observed once. The gene calls are TRBV29-1 and TRBJ2-7, with D tentatively TRBD2 (7 bases). The germline CDR1 and CDR2 sequences are SQVTM and ANQGSEA. The V gene lost 3 bases and the J gene lost 3 bases, with 15 bases spanning the gap. The CDR3 covers 14 residues. The CDR3 region is CSVEEGGKSYEQYF. The CDR3 DNA reads as TGCAGCGTTGAGGAGGGGGGGAAGAGCTACGAGCAGTACTTC.